The TCR beta chain described here comes from a study of blood T cell repertoires in COVID-19. Study in general: Donors in the United States, Italy and Spain gave samples during acute or convalescent COVID-19. From T cells, B-cell-depleted T cells, or PBMCs came the material, which was cDNA or gDNA.

Germline CDR1 SGHNT, CDR2 YYREEE (reference sequence). V shed 4 bases and J 0 bases; nucleotides not matched to a gene: 4. The CDR3 totals 16 residues. Repertoires were generated with immunoSEQ multiplex PCR, while TCRdb's copy carries only in-frame clones and drops some. The table records about 250,000 clones, nearly 90% of them present only once. This chain links TRBV5-4 with TRBJ2-7; 13 bases are shared with TRBD2. This clonotype was obtained from a woman aged 55 to 70 with COVID-19, enrolled during active disease. Sequences were obtained from peripheral blood. Here the CDR3 reads CASSPGTSGVSYEQYF. CDR3 nucleotides: TGTGCCAGCAGCCCAGGGACTAGCGGGGTCTCCTACGAGCAGTACTTC. The full variable domain, with the rest looked up from reference TRBV5-4 and TRBJ2-7, is ETGVTQSPTHLIKTRGQQVTLRCSSQSGHNTVSWYQQALGQGPQFIFQYYREEENGRGNFPPRFSGLQFPNYSSELNVNALELDDSALYLCASSPGTSGVSYEQYFGPGTRLTVT.